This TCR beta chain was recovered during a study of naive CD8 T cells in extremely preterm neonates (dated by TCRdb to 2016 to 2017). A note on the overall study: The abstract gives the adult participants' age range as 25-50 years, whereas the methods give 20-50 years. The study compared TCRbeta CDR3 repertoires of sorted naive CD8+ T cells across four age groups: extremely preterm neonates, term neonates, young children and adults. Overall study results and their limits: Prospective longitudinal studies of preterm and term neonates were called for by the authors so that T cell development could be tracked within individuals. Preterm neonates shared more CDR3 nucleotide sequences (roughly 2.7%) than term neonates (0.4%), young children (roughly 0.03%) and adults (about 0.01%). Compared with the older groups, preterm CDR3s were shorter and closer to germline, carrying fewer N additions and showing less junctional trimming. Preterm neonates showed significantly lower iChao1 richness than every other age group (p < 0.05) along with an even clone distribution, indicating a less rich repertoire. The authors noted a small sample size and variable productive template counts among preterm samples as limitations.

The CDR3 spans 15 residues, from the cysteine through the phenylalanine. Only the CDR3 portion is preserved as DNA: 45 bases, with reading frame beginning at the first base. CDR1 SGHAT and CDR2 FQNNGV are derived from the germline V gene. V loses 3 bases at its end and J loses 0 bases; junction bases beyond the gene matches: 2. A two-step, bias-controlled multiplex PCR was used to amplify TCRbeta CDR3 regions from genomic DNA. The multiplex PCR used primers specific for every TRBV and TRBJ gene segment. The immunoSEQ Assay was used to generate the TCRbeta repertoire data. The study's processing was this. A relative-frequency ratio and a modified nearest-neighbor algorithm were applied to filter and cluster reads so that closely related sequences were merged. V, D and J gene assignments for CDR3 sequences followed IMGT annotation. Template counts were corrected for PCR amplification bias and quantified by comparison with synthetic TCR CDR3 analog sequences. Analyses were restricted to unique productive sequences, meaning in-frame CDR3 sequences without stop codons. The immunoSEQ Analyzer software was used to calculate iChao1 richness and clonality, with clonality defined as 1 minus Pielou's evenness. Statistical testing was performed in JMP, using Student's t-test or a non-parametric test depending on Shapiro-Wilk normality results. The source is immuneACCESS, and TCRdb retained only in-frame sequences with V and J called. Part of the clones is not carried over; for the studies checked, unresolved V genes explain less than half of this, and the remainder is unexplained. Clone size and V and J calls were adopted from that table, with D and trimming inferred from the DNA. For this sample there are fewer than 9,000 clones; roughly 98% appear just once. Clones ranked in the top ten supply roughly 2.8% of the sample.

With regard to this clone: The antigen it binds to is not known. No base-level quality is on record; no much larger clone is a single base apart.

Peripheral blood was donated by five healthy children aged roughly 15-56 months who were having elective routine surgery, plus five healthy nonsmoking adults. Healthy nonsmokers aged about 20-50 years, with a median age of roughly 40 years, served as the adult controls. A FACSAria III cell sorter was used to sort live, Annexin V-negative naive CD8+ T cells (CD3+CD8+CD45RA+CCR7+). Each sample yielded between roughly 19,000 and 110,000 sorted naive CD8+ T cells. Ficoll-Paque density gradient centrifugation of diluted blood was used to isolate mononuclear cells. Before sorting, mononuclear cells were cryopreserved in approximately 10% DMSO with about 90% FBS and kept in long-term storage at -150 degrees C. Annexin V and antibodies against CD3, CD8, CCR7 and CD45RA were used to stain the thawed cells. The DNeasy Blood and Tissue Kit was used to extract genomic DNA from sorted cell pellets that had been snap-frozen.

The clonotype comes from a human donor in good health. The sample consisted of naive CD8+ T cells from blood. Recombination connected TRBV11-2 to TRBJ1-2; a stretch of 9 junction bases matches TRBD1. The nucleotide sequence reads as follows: TGTGCCAGCAGCTTGAGGGACAGGGCTAACTATGGCTACACCTTC. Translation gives CASSLRDRANYGYTF. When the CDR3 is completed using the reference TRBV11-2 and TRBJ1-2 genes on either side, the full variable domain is EAGVAQSPRYKIIEKRQSVAFWCNPISGHATLYWYQQILGQGPKLLIQFQNNGVVDDSQLPKDRFSAERLKGVDSTLKIQPAKLEDSAVYLCASSLRDRANYGYTFGSGTRLTVV.